The clone carrying this TCR beta chain was picked up a small number of times. CDR1 MNHNS and CDR2 SASEGT come from the germline V gene. The CDR3 sequence is 16 residues long. V lost 2 bases, J lost 8 bases, and 18 bases lay in between. These data originate in a study of blood T cell repertoires in COVID-19. Turning to the study itself: Italy, Spain and the United States were the sources of the convalescent and acute COVID-19 samples. T cells, B-cell-depleted T cells, or PBMCs provided the cDNA or gDNA that served as material.

Profiling relied on immunoSEQ multiplex PCR, and the TCRdb table lists in-frame clones only, not all of them. The data contain 100,000 to 120,000 clones, around 76% of them singletons. The clonotype comes from a woman in her 70s with acute or convalescent COVID-19. The V and J genes are TRBV6-1 and TRBJ1-4; possibly TRBD1 for D (6 bases). The sequencing input was peripheral blood. CDR3 loop: CASSERGGGTDEKLFF. The CDR3 nucleotides are TGTGCCAGCAGTGAACGGGGAGGGGGTACTGACGAAAAACTGTTTTTT.